The 18 T cell receptor beta chains in this list originate from one sample, sequenced in a study of T-cell memory formation after mild COVID-19. TCRdb reprocessed the 5' RACE reads via MiXCR and lists one record per CDR3 protein. There are approximately 350,000 distinct CDR3 sequences in the sample; over 10% occur only once, and 20% to 25% lies in the top ten. The sequenced material came from PBMCs or a T cell subset sorted from them (not recorded which). Receptors originate from a young man who had mild COVID-19 (a few samples of this study predate the infection). Cell type and time point are not known.

This clonotype was seen only a few times. V usage is TRBV5-1 and J usage is TRBJ2-5, with 12 bases that match TRBD1. V lost 3 bases, J lost 7 bases, and 4 bases stayed unmatched. The CDR3 is 14 amino acids. The germline CDR1 and CDR2 sequences are SGHRS and YFSETQ. In DNA, the CDR3 is TGCGCCAGCAGCTGGGGACAGGGGGCAGGGACCCAGTACTTC. Translating it yields CASSWGQGAGTQYF. The full variable domain, in which reference TRBV5-1 and TRBJ2-5 provide the parts outside the CDR3, is KAGVTQTPRYLIKTRGQQVTLSCSPISGHRSVSWYQQTPGQGLQFLFEYFSETQRNKGNFPGRFSGRQFSNSRSEMNVSTLELGDSALYLCASSWGQGAGTQYFGPGTRLLVL.

This clonotype appeared a few times. The V and J genes are TRBV4-1 and TRBJ2-3; D remains unclear. This CDR3 spans 14 amino acids. CDR1 is MGHRA and CDR2 is YSYEKL in the germline V gene. Deletions cut 1 base from V and 4 bases from J, with 9 bases between. CDR3 loop: CASSQGPRSDTQYF. CDR3 bases: TGCGCCAGCAGCCAAGGCCCTCGGTCAGATACGCAGTATTTT.

The J gene is TRBJ1-6, the V gene TRBV7-9; no clear D gene. Per the germline V gene, CDR1 is SEHNR and CDR2 is FQNEAQ (reference sequence). Deletions cut 4 bases from V and 7 bases from J, with 11 bases between. The CDR3 is 14 amino acids. CDR3 in DNA: TGTGCCAGCAGCTCAGTAATCGGGAATTCACCCCTCCACTTT. This codes for CASSSVIGNSPLHF.

This clonotype was detected only a few times. The V call is TRBV7-8, the J call TRBJ2-3, with no clear D. Trimming left V 3 bases short and J 4 bases short, with 11 bases between. The CDR3 runs 14 residues. The germline V gene encodes CDR1 SGHVS and CDR2 FQNEAQ. CDR3 nucleotide sequence: TGTGCCAGCAGCTTGGCGTTTGGTGCAGATACGCAGTATTTT. It yields the protein CASSLAFGADTQYF.

The chain combines TRBV5-1 with TRBJ2-7; D ambiguous. This CDR3 is 14 amino acids long. CDR1 and CDR2 from the germline V gene are SGHRS and YFSETQ. V lost 4 bases, J lost 6 bases, and 17 bases lay in between. DNA for the CDR3: TGCGCCAGCAGCCTAGGGCAGTTACAAGGCGAGCAGTACTTC. Its protein product is CASSLGQLQGEQYF.

This clonotype was seen a handful of times. The chain recombines TRBV27 with TRBJ1-2; 7 bases line up with TRBD1. V lost 6 bases and J lost 2; bases outside the gene matches: 9. Germline CDR1 and CDR2: MNHEY and SMNVEV (reference sequence). The length of the CDR3 is 15 residues. The CDR3 region has the DNA TGTGCCAGCAGATTCCATGACAGGGAGAACTATGGCTACACCTTC. Protein product: CASRFHDRENYGYTF.

This clonotype came up a few times. The chain combines TRBV5-8 with TRBJ2-7; no clear D gene. V gave up 4 bases and J gave up 0 bases, with 17 bases separating them. Germline CDR1 SGHTS, CDR2 YDEGEE. The CDR3 runs 16 residues. The CDR3 spells CASSHTRRSNSYEQYF. CDR3 sequence (DNA): TGTGCCAGCAGCCACACAAGACGCAGTAACTCCTACGAGCAGTACTTC.

The chain couples TRBV6-5 to TRBJ1-1; 10 bases are a match to TRBD1. CDR1 is MNHEY, CDR2 SVGAGI, per germline. Trimming cost V 5 bases and J 6 bases; bases outside gene matches: 9. This CDR3 comprises 15 residues. CDR3 coding DNA: TGTGCCAGCAGTCGGGAGACAGGGGGCAGACCTGAAGCTTTCTTT. Encoded protein: CASSRETGGRPEAFF.

The V gene is TRBV7-6, the J gene TRBJ1-4; no definite D call. Per germline, CDR1 SGHVS and CDR2 FNYEAQ. With 2 bases removed from V and 0 bases from J, the gap between germline ends came to 16 bases. The CDR3 totals 18 residues. CDR3 protein: CASSLYSDLRATNEKLFF. The DNA of the CDR3 is TGTGCCAGCAGCTTATATTCAGACCTTCGGGCAACTAATGAAAAACTGTTTTTT.

This rearrangement joins TRBV10-1 to TRBJ1-1; the D is unclear. CDR1 and CDR2 (germline): WNHNN, SYGVQD (reference sequence). Trimming removed 0 bases from V and 7 bases from J, with 12 bases in between. The CDR3 is made up of 14 amino acids. CDR3 bases: TGCGCCAGCAGTGAGTCCTCGTCGCCCTTTGAAGCTTTCTTT. Translated, it gives CASSESSSPFEAFF.

The chain links TRBV12-3 or TRBV12-4 to TRBJ1-4; the D gene is possibly TRBD1 (5 bases). The CDR3 is made up of 12 amino acids. V dropped 4 bases and J dropped 8 bases, with 8 bases sitting between them. The CDR3 DNA reads TGTGCCAGCAGTTGGGACGGAGAAAAACTGTTTTTT. Translating it yields CASSWDGEKLFF.

The count of this clonotype is one. The rearrangement joins TRBV28 to TRBJ1-4; D call uncertain. The CDR3 consists of 14 residues. Germline loops: CDR1 MDHEN, CDR2 SYDVKM. V was trimmed by 7 bases and J by 8 bases, leaving 17 bases between them. The CDR3 region has the DNA TGTGCCAGCACCACCCCCCTTTACCGGGAAAAACTGTTTTTT. Its translation: CASTTPLYREKLFF.

Many counts were recorded for this clonotype. The rearrangement uses TRBV7-2 and TRBJ2-1; 7 bases map to TRBD2. This CDR3 comprises 16 residues. Trimming cost V 0 bases and J 6 bases; bases outside gene matches: 8. Looked up from germline, CDR1 is SGHTA and CDR2 is FQGNSA. The DNA for the CDR3 is TGTGCCAGCAGCTTAGCCGGGGGGATGGCACCCAATGAGCAGTTCTTC. It codes for CASSLAGGMAPNEQFF. Together with reference TRBV7-2 and TRBJ2-1, the CDR3 gives the full variable domain: GAGVSQSPSNKVTEKGKDVELRCDPISGHTALYWYRQSLGQGLEFLIYFQGNSAPDKSGLPSDRFSAERTGGSVSTLTIQRTQQEDSAVYLCASSLAGGMAPNEQFFGPGTRLTVL.

This chain joins TRBV4-2 and TRBJ2-1, with TRBD2 identical over 11 bases. The CDR3 is made up of 15 amino acids. CDR1 is LGHNA and CDR2 is YNFKEQ in the germline V gene. After removal of 4 bases from V and 7 bases from J, the junction contained 6 bases not matched to a gene. For the CDR3, the DNA is TGTGCCAGCAGCCCCAGGGCTAGCGGGGGGAATGAGCAGTTCTTC. Translation: CASSPRASGGNEQFF.

This clonotype showed up just a few times. The chain employs TRBV5-1 and TRBJ2-3; 8 bases are a match to TRBD2. CDR1 and CDR2 from the germline V gene are SGHRS and YFSETQ. This CDR3 spans 16 amino acids. V shed 4 bases and J 5 bases; nucleotides not matched to a gene: 12. This CDR3 is CASSRTTSEGGDTQYF. The CDR3 region has the DNA TGCGCCAGCAGCAGAACGACTAGCGAAGGGGGAGATACGCAGTATTTT.

This sequence joins TRBV29-1 and TRBJ1-1, with D possibly matching TRBD1 (5 bases). V shed 7 bases and J shed 2 bases, with 11 bases lying between them. This CDR3 region has 12 residues. The germline V gene encodes CDR1 SQVTM and CDR2 ANQGSEA. CDR3 residues: CSADDSNTEAFF. The CDR3 DNA reads as TGCAGCGCTGACGACAGTAACACTGAAGCTTTCTTT.

In its sample, this clonotype was seen a few times. The genes are TRBV7-8 and TRBJ2-2, with 7 bases lining up with TRBD1. V lost 4 bases and J lost 4; bases outside the gene matches: 6. The CDR3 has 15 amino acids. Germline V CDR1 and CDR2: SGHVS, FQNEAQ. CDR3 loop: CASSSAGGSTGELFF. Here the CDR3 DNA reads TGTGCCAGCAGCTCCGCAGGGGGAAGCACCGGGGAGCTGTTTTTT.

The chain employs TRBV27 and TRBJ2-1; D is undetermined. V gave up 3 bases and J gave up 9 bases, with 15 bases separating them. Germline CDR1 MNHEY, CDR2 SMNVEV (reference sequence). There are 14 residues in the CDR3. The CDR3 nucleotides read TGTGCCAGCAGTTTTTCCCCCTCGCGACCTGAGCAGTTCTTC. The encoded protein is CASSFSPSRPEQFF.